This TCR beta chain was sequenced in a study of shared clonotypes between healthy human individuals. General observations from the study: Four donors had around 5% of their naive CD4 clonotypes in common.

CD45RA+ naive and CD45RA-negative memory subsets were separated from CD4+ cells. Trimming removed 5 bases from V and 5 bases from J, with 12 bases in between. CDR3 length equals 12 residues. Germline V gives CDR1 GTSNPN, CDR2 SVGIG (reference sequence). As concerns this clone: The antigen is unknown.

Genomic DNA belonging to each subset was distributed in equal measure over several immunoSEQ plates. Data came from immunoSEQ multiplex PCR; TCRdb stores just in-frame clones and leaves some out. The data hold millions of clones, with over 90% observed a single time. The sequenced sample consisted of naive CD4+ T cells from PBMCs. The subset is: CD45RA+ positively selected. This receptor was identified in a man aged 18 to 35 in good health. Some clones in this sample may be carry-over from other donors' samples. The chain has TRBV30 and TRBJ1-2; the D gene is possibly TRBD1 (5 bases). The CDR3 nucleotides are TGTGCCTGGGCCAGGGTAGGGTATGGCTACACCTTC. Translation gives CAWARVGYGYTF.